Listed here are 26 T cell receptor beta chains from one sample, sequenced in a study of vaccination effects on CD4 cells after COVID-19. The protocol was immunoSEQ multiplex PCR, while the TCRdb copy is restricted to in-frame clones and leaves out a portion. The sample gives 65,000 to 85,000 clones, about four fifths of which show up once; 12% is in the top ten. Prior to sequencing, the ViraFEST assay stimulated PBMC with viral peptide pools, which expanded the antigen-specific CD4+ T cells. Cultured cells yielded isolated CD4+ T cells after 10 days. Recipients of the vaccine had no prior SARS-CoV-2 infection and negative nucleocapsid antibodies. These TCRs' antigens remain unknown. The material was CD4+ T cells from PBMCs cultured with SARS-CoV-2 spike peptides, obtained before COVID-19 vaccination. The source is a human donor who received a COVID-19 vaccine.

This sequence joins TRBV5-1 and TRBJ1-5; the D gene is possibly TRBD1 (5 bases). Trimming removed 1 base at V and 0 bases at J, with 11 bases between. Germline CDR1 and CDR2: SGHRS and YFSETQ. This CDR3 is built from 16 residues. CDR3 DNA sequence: TGCGCCAGCAGCTTGTCTGGGACGGATAGCAATCAGCCCCAGCATTTT. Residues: CASSLSGTDSNQPQHF.

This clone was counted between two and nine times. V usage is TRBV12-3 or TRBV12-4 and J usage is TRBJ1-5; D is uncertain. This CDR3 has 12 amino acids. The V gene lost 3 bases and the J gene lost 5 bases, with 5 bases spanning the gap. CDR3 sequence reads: CASSLGYQPQHF. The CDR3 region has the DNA TGTGCCAGCAGTTTGGGTTATCAGCCCCAGCATTTT.

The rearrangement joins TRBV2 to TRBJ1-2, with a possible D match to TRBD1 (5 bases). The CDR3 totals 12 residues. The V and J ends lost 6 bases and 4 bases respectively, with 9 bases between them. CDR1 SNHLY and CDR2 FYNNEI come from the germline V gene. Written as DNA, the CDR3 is TGTGCCAGCAGACAGGCTCTCTATGGCTACACCTTC. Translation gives CASRQALYGYTF. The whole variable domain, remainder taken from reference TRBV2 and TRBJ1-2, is EPEVTQTPSHQVTQMGQEVILRCVPISNHLYFYWYRQILGQKVEFLVSFYNNEISEKSEIFDDQFSVERPDGSNFTLKIRSTKLEDSAMYFCASRQALYGYTFGSGTRLTVV.

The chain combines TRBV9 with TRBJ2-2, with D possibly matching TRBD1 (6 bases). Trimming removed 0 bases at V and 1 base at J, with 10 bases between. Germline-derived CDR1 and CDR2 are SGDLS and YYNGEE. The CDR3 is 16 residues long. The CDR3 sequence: CASSVGVTGNTGELFF. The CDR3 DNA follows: TGTGCCAGCAGCGTAGGGGTGACAGGGAACACCGGGGAGCTGTTTTTT.

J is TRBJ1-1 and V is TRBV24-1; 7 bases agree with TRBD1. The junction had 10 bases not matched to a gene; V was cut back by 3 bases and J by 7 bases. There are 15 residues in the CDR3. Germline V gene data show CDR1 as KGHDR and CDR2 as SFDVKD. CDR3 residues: CATSDPGTGDHEAFF. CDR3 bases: TGTGCCACCAGTGATCCGGGAACAGGGGACCATGAAGCTTTCTTT.

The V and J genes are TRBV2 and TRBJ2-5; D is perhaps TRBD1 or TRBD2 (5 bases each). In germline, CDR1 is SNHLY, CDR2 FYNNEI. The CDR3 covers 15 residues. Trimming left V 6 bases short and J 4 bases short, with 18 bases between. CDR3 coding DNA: TGTGCCAGCAGCTCCCCCCTGACGGGGCCAGAGACCCAGTACTTC. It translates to CASSSPLTGPETQYF.

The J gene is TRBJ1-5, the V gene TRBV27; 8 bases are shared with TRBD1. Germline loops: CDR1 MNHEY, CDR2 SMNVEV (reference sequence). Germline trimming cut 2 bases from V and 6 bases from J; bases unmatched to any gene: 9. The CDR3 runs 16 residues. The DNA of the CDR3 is TGTGCCAGCAGTTTAAATTGGGCAGGGGGCAGTCAGCCCCAGCATTTT. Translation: CASSLNWAGGSQPQHF.

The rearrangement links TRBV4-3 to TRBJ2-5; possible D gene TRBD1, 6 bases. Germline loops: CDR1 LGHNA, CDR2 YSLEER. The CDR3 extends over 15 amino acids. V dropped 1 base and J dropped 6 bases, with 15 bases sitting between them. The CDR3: CASSQAYRDIKTQYF. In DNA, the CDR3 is TGCGCCAGCAGCCAAGCTTACCGGGACATTAAGACCCAGTACTTC.

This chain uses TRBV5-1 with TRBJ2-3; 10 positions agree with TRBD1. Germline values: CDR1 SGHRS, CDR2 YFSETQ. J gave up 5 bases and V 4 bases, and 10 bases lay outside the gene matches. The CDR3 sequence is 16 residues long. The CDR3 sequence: CASSLPLGTGEDTQYF. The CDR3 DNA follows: TGCGCCAGCAGCCTACCCCTAGGGACAGGGGAAGATACGCAGTATTTT.

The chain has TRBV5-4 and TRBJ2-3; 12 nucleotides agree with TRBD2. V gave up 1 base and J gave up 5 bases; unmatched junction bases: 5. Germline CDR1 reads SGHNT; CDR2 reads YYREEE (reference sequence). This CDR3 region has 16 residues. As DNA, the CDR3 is TGTGCCAGCAGCTTGTCTAGCGGGGGGGGCGAAGATACGCAGTATTTT. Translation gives CASSLSSGGGEDTQYF.

CDR3 sequence reads: CASSLGTFEGHEKLFF. CDR3 coding DNA: TGCGCCAGCAGCTTGGGGACATTTGAAGGCCATGAAAAACTGTTTTTT. The rearrangement joins TRBV5-1 to TRBJ1-4; TRBD1 might be the D (5 bases). V was clipped by 0 bases and J by 6 bases, with 15 bases between them. The germline V gene has CDR1 SGHRS and CDR2 YFSETQ. This CDR3 contains 16 residues.

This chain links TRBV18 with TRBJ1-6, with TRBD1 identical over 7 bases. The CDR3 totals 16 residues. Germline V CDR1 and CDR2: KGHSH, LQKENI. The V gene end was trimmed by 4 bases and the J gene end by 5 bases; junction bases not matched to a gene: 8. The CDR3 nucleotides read TGTGCCAGCTCACTCCAGGGGGGAGTTAATAATTCACCCCTCCACTTT. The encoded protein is CASSLQGGVNNSPLHF.

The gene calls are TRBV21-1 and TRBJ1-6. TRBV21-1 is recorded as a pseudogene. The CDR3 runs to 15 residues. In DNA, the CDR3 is TGTGCCAGCATCTGGGGGAGCTCCTATAATTCACCCCTCCACTTT. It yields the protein CASIWGSSYNSPLHF.

CDR3 residues: CASSSSGYEQYV. For the CDR3, the DNA is TGCGCCAGCAGTTCCTCGGGTTACGAGCAGTACGTC. V usage is TRBV23-1 and J usage is TRBJ2-7; D unclear. TRBV23-1 has ORF status, its function being uncertain. The CDR3 runs 12 residues. The germline V and J ends were trimmed by 5 bases and 4 bases, with 9 bases remaining between them.

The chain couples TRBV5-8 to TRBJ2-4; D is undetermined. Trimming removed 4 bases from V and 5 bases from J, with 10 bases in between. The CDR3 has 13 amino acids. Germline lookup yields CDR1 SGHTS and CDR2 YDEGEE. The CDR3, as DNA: TGTGCCAGCAGCCCCTGGGCAGAAAACATTCAGTACTTC. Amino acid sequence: CASSPWAENIQYF.

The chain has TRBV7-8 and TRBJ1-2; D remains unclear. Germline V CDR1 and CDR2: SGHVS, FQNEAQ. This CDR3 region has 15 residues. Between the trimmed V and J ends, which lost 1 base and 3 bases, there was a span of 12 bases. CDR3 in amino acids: CASSLDPGNDYGYTF. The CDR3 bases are TGTGCCAGCAGCTTAGACCCGGGTAACGACTATGGCTACACCTTC.

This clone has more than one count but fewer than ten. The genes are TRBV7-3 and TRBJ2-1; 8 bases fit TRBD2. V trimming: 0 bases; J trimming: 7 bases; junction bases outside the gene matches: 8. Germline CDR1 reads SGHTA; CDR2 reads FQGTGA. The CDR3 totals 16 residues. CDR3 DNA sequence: TGTGCCAGCAGCTTAACGGGTTCGGGGGGGGCGAATGAGCAGTTCTTC. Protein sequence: CASSLTGSGGANEQFF.

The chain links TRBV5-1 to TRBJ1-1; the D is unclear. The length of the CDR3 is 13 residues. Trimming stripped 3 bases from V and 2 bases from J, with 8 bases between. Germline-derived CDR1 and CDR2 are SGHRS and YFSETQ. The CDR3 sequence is CASSWDFNTEAFF. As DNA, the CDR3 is TGCGCCAGCAGCTGGGATTTTAACACTGAAGCTTTCTTT.

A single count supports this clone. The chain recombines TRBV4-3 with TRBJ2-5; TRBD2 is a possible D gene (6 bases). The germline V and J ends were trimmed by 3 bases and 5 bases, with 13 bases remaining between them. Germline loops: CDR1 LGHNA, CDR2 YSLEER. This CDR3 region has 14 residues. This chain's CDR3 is CASSHRLVGETQYF. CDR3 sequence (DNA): TGCGCCAGCAGCCACAGACTAGTCGGGGAGACCCAGTACTTC.

CDR3 sequence (DNA): TGCGCCAGCAGCCAAGCACCAGGGCGAACAGAGCAGTTCTTC. Translated, it gives CASSQAPGRTEQFF. The V call is TRBV4-1, the J call TRBJ2-1; perhaps TRBD1 as D (5 bases). Trimming cost V 1 base and J 10 bases, with 14 bases left between them. CDR1 MGHRA and CDR2 YSYEKL come from the germline V gene. The CDR3 has 14 residues.

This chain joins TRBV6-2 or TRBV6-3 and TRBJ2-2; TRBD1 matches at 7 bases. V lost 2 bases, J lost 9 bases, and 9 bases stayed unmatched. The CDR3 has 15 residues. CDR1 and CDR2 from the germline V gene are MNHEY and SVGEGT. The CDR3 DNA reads TGTGCCAGCAGTTACCCTACCAGGGGGTGGAGGGAGCTGTTTTTT. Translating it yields CASSYPTRGWRELFF.

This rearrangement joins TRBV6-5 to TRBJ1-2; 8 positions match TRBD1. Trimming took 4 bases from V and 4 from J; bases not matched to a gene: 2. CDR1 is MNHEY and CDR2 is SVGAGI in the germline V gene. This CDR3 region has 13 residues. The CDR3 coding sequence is TGTGCCAGCAGTTCCAGGGGGCCCTATGGCTACACCTTC. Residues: CASSSRGPYGYTF.

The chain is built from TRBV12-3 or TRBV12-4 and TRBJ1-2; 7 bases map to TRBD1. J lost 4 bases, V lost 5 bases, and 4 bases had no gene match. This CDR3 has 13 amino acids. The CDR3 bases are TGTGCCAGCAGTCGCAGACAGGGCTATGGCTACACCTTC. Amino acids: CASSRRQGYGYTF.

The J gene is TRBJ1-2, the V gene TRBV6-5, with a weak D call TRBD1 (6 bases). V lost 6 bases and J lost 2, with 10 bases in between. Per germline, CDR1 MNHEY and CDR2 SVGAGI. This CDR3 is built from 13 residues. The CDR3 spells CASRRTANYGYTF. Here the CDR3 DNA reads TGTGCCAGCAGGCGGACAGCGAACTATGGCTACACCTTC.

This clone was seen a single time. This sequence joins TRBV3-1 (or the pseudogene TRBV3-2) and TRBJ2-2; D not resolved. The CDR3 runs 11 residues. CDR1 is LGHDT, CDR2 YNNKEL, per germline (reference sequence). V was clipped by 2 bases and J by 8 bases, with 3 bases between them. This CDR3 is CASSQRGELFF. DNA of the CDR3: TGTGCCAGCAGCCAACGGGGGGAGCTGTTTTTT.

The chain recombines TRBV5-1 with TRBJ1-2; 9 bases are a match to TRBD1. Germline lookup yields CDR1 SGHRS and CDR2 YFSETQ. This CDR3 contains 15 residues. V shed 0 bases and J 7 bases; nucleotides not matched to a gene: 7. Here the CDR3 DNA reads TGCGCCAGCAGCTTGGGCGATACAGGGGGCGGTGGCTACACCTTC. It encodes CASSLGDTGGGGYTF.